This entry is about one TCR beta chain. Its antigen is unidentified. V shed 3 bases and J shed 7 bases, with 10 bases lying between them. The CDR3 spans 13 residues. From germline, CDR1 is LNHDA and CDR2 SQIVND (reference sequence). The data belong to a study of PD-1 blockade in classical Hodgkin lymphoma. Study-level information: Nivolumab was administered to patients intravenously at 3 mg/kg every 2 weeks. Notes on the study in general: Newly diagnosed and completely responding patients shared comparable baseline diversity. The study reported lower baseline TCR diversity in newly diagnosed patients than in healthy donors.

Time point denoted: cycle 4 day 1 (C4D1), after more than five weeks of nivolumab. Each of the patients experienced relapse following autologous stem cell transplantation, and their brentuximab vedotin exposure differed. Clones were sequenced by immunoSEQ multiplex PCR, and TCRdb holds only the in-frame ones, with some missing. Counted here are 28,000 or so clones, 80% occurring once; the ten biggest clones make up around 15%. V gene TRBV19 combines with J gene TRBJ1-5; D might be TRBD1 (5 bases). The input for sequencing was peripheral blood mononuclear cells (PBMCs), taken before the fourth cycle of nivolumab. This clonotype was obtained from a human donor with classical Hodgkin lymphoma. The chain's CDR3 is CASSIGGYQPQHF. CDR3 DNA sequence: TGTGCCAGTAGTATCGGGGGGTACCAGCCCCAGCATTTT.